This TCR beta chain was sequenced during a study of Tregs in tolerant kidney transplant recipients. Study-level points and caveats: Changing PCR primers prevented nucleotide comparison between some patients' samples.

The assay was immunoSEQ multiplex PCR, and TCRdb's table has in-frame clones only and misses some. The data contain about 83,000 clones, under 98% of them singletons. V lost 1 base to trimming and J lost 2 bases; unmatched junction nucleotides: 0. This CDR3 spans 15 amino acids. CDR1 SEHNR and CDR2 FQNEAQ come from the germline V gene (reference sequence). This clone was recorded only once. What it binds is not known. The TCR was taken from a human donor who received a combined kidney and bone marrow transplant. V gene TRBV7-9 combines with J gene TRBJ1-4; 8 bases match TRBD1. Sequencing was performed on CD4+ T cells from blood, taken before the transplant. Written as DNA, the CDR3 is TGTGCCAGCAGCTTAGGGACAGGGACTAATGAAAAACTGTTTTTT. Translation: CASSLGTGTNEKLFF.